These 17 T cell receptor beta chains share one sample of origin, sequenced in a study of neurological immune-mediated disorders. TCRdb independently ran MiXCR on the 5' RACE reads; one entry per CDR3 protein. Here the sample spans tens of thousands of distinct CDR3 sequences, approximately 4.1% being singletons. The sequenced sample consisted of PBMCs. These receptors all stem from a man aged 45-60 years with multiple sclerosis.

The chain uses TRBV5-1 and TRBJ2-7; weak D call: TRBD1 (6 bases). The germline gives CDR1 SGHRS, CDR2 YFSETQ. V lost 4 bases to trimming and J lost 6 bases, with 14 bases between them. CDR3 length equals 13 residues. CDR3 sequence (DNA): TGCGCCAGCAGCCTTCAGGGGAATGGCGAGCAGTACTTC. This encodes CASSLQGNGEQYF.

This clonotype was observed at least ten times. This sequence joins TRBV20-1 and TRBJ2-1, with D unresolved. The CDR3 consists of 16 residues. V was shortened by 3 bases and J by 0 bases, with 15 bases between the two germline ends. Germline values: CDR1 DFQATT, CDR2 SNEGSKA (reference sequence). CDR3 loop: CSARLRTHSSYNEQFF. As DNA, the CDR3 is TGCAGTGCTAGGCTTAGGACGCATAGCTCCTACAATGAGCAGTTCTTC.

This clonotype showed up many times. The gene calls are TRBV28 and TRBJ1-5; D is undetermined. The length of the CDR3 is 11 residues. Germline V gives CDR1 MDHEN, CDR2 SYDVKM. Trimming cost V 10 bases and J 8 bases, with 12 bases left between them. In DNA, the CDR3 is TGTGCCACCCAGGTTGGGGAGCCCCAGCATTTT. Its translation is CATQVGEPQHF.

This clonotype was detected many times. This chain connects TRBV7-3 to TRBJ2-3; 9 bases match TRBD1. The CDR3 is made up of 15 amino acids. V was pared by 5 bases and J by 2 bases, with 5 bases of the junction left unmatched. The V gene's germline CDR1 is SGHTA and CDR2 FQGTGA. The CDR3 DNA is TGTGCCAGCAGCATAAGGGACAGGGACACAGATACGCAGTATTTT. It is translated as CASSIRDRDTDTQYF.

This clonotype occurred many times. The chain carries TRBV28 and TRBJ2-7; either TRBD1 or TRBD2 may supply D (5 bases each). The CDR3 has 16 amino acids. CDR1 MDHEN and CDR2 SYDVKM come from the germline V gene. Between the trimmed V and J ends, which lost 5 bases and 7 bases, there was a span of 24 bases. Written as DNA, the CDR3 is TGTGCCAGCAGTCGGGGACCCGATTTAGGGTCGTGGGAGCAGTACTTC. It encodes CASSRGPDLGSWEQYF.

This clonotype was detected many times. The chain has TRBV12-3 or TRBV12-4 and TRBJ1-1, with D perhaps matching TRBD1 (5 bases). The CDR3 covers 14 residues. V dropped 4 bases and J dropped 3 bases, with 12 bases sitting between them. This chain's CDR3 is CASSYRRGDTEAFF. DNA for the CDR3: TGTGCCAGCAGTTACCGAAGGGGTGACACTGAAGCTTTCTTT.

This clonotype was seen many times. The chain couples TRBV21-1 to TRBJ2-5; the table's D gene call, TRBD1, was not cross checked with the DNA. TRBV21-1 has pseudogene status. The CDR3 sequence is 17 residues long. CDR3 nucleotides: TGTGCCAGCAGCAAAGAGGGGGACAGCCGCCCCCAAGAGACCCAGTACTTC. Translating it yields CASSKEGDSRPQETQYF.

This clonotype has at least ten counts. The CDR3 coding sequence is TGTGCCAGCACCCTGGGACTAGCTATCAATGAGCAGTTCTTC. It translates to CASTLGLAINEQFF. The V call is TRBV2, the J call TRBJ2-1, with 9 bases that match TRBD2. V lost 7 bases, J lost 6 bases, and 7 bases stayed unmatched. Germline loops: CDR1 SNHLY, CDR2 FYNNEI. The CDR3 is made up of 14 amino acids. The full variable domain, in which reference TRBV2 and TRBJ2-1 provide the parts outside the CDR3, is EPEVTQTPSHQVTQMGQEVILRCVPISNHLYFYWYRQILGQKVEFLVSFYNNEISEKSEIFDDQFSVERPDGSNFTLKIRSTKLEDSAMYFCASTLGLAINEQFFGPGTRLTVL.

This clonotype has ten or more counts. The chain carries TRBV5-1 and TRBJ2-1; D is possibly TRBD1 (6 bases). Germline V lookup: CDR1 SGHRS, CDR2 YFSETQ. The CDR3 spans 13 residues. V was cut by 7 bases and J by 5 bases, with 13 bases left in between. CDR3 residues: CASGGRGNNEQFF. The CDR3 coding sequence is TGCGCCAGCGGCGGCAGGGGTAACAATGAGCAGTTCTTC.

This clonotype was observed at least ten times. The chain is built from TRBV5-1 and TRBJ2-5; possible D gene TRBD2, 6 bases. V was cut by 4 bases and J by 4 bases, with 14 bases left in between. Per germline, CDR1 SGHRS and CDR2 YFSETQ. The CDR3 is 14 residues long. CDR3 loop: CASSPRWGGETQYF. Written as DNA, the CDR3 is TGCGCCAGCAGCCCCCGCTGGGGAGGAGAGACCCAGTACTTC.

This clonotype was recorded many times. The V and J genes are TRBV24-1 and TRBJ2-7; D is possibly TRBD1 (6 bases). Germline assignment: CDR1 KGHDR and CDR2 SFDVKD. CDR3 length: 13 amino acids. The V gene lost 2 bases and the J gene lost 2 bases, with 6 bases spanning the gap. CDR3: CATSDYRAYEQYF. The CDR3 nucleotides read TGTGCCACCAGTGATTACAGGGCCTACGAGCAGTACTTC.

In this sample, this clonotype turned up many times. This chain uses TRBV5-1 with TRBJ2-1; the D is unclear. The CDR3 is 12 amino acids. Looked up from germline, CDR1 is SGHRS and CDR2 is YFSETQ. Trimming took 0 bases from V and 5 from J, leaving 3 bases between them. The CDR3: CASSLDDNEQFF. The CDR3 DNA follows: TGCGCCAGCAGCTTGGATGACAATGAGCAGTTCTTC.

This clonotype was recorded at least ten times. This chain uses TRBV7-2 with TRBJ1-1; tentative D call: TRBD1 (5 bases). V was pared by 5 bases and J by 6 bases, with 16 bases between. Germline assignment: CDR1 SGHTA and CDR2 FQGNSA. There are 14 residues in the CDR3. The CDR3 DNA follows: TGTGCCAGCAGCCAACCTGGGGGTTGGCCTGAAGCTTTCTTT. Amino acids: CASSQPGGWPEAFF.

This clonotype was recorded a few times. The rearrangement joins TRBV19 to TRBJ1-1; no reliable D call. CDR3 length: 11 residues. V dropped 3 bases and J dropped 5 bases, with 4 bases sitting between them. Germline CDR1 and CDR2: LNHDA and SQIVND (reference sequence). The CDR3 region is CASSMFTEAFF. The CDR3 DNA sequence: TGTGCCAGTAGTATGTTTACTGAAGCTTTCTTT.

Many counts were recorded for this clonotype. The chain uses TRBV7-9 and TRBJ2-2; D is perhaps TRBD1 (5 bases). Deletions cut 5 bases from V and 1 base from J, with 14 bases between. The CDR3 has 16 amino acids. Germline-derived CDR1 and CDR2 are SEHNR and FQNEAQ (reference sequence). The DNA of the CDR3 is TGTGCCAGCAGCCCCTGGAAGGGGATGAACACCGGGGAGCTGTTTTTT. It is translated as CASSPWKGMNTGELFF.

This clonotype has at least ten counts. The rearrangement uses TRBV5-1 and TRBJ2-7; D may be TRBD2 (6 bases). Germline CDR1 SGHRS, CDR2 YFSETQ. This CDR3 is 16 amino acids long. V was shortened by 2 bases and J by 2 bases, with 17 bases between the two germline ends. The CDR3 DNA reads TGCGCCAGCAGCTTTACCCTGAAGCCGGGGGCCTACGAGCAGTACTTC. This gives the protein CASSFTLKPGAYEQYF.

In the case of this clonotype: A much bigger clone sits one base away, suggesting this may be a read error. CDR3 protein: CASSPPYQDTQYF. CDR3 sequence (DNA): TGTGCCAGCAGCCCCCCATATCAAGATACGCAGTATTTT. The chain is built from TRBV11-2 and TRBJ2-3; no reliable D call. V was trimmed by 5 bases and J by 5 bases, leaving 11 bases between them. There are 13 residues in the CDR3. Germline V CDR1 and CDR2: SGHAT, FQNNGV. The entire variable domain, with the rest obtained from reference TRBV11-2 and TRBJ2-3, is as follows: EAGVAQSPRYKIIEKRQSVAFWCNPISGHATLYWYQQILGQGPKLLIQFQNNGVVDDSQLPKDRFSAERLKGVDSTLKIQPAKLEDSAVYLCASSPPYQDTQYFGPGTRLTVL.